The 15 T cell receptor beta chains presented below share a single source sample, sequenced in a study of T cell changes during pregnancy in multiple sclerosis. Sequenced by immunoSEQ multiplex PCR; TCRdb stores in-frame clones only, minus some. This table has tens of thousands of clones, around 90% appearing once. The sample was CD8+ T cells from peripheral blood mononuclear cells, taken before pregnancy. These TCRs come from a female donor with multiple sclerosis, enrolled in a pregnancy study.

This clone showed up just once. The chain uses TRBV4-3 and TRBJ1-2, with 7 bases identical to TRBD1. The V gene end was trimmed by 1 base and the J gene end by 6 bases; junction bases not matched to a gene: 8. Looked up from germline, CDR1 is LGHNA and CDR2 is YSLEER. The CDR3 spans 15 residues. The CDR3 bases are TGCGCCAGCAGCCAAGGGGAAGGGACAGCGAATGGCTACACCTTC. This encodes CASSQGEGTANGYTF.

DNA of the CDR3: TGTGCCAGCAGCCCAGAAGCAGGGGTTGATACGCAGTATTTT. It yields the protein CASSPEAGVDTQYF. This sequence joins TRBV11-2 and TRBJ2-3, with a tentative D call TRBD1 (6 bases). The CDR3 length is 14 residues. V was pared by 5 bases and J by 6 bases, with 15 bases between. CDR1 and CDR2 from the germline V gene are SGHAT and FQNNGV. Together with reference TRBV11-2 and TRBJ2-3, the CDR3 gives the full variable domain: EAGVAQSPRYKIIEKRQSVAFWCNPISGHATLYWYQQILGQGPKLLIQFQNNGVVDDSQLPKDRFSAERLKGVDSTLKIQPAKLEDSAVYLCASSPEAGVDTQYFGPGTRLTVL.

The V gene is TRBV7-9, the J gene TRBJ2-7, with TRBD1 matching 8 bases. Germline V gene sequence: CDR1 SEHNR, CDR2 FQNEAQ (reference sequence). The V gene end was trimmed by 5 bases and the J gene end by 3 bases; junction bases not matched to a gene: 3. The CDR3 consists of 13 residues. As DNA, the CDR3 is TGTGCCAGCAGCCTGGGGACAGGCTACGAGCAGTACTTC. Protein: CASSLGTGYEQYF. The full variable domain, completed using reference TRBV7-9 and TRBJ2-7, is DTGVSQNPRHKITKRGQNVTFRCDPISEHNRLYWYRQTLGQGPEFLTYFQNEAQLEKSRLLSDRFSAERPKGSFSTLEIQRTEQGDSAMYLCASSLGTGYEQYFGPGTRLTVT.

The rearrangement uses TRBV19 and TRBJ1-1; tentative D call: TRBD1 (5 bases). CDR3 length: 12 amino acids. Germline V CDR1 and CDR2: LNHDA, SQIVND (reference sequence). V lost 6 bases and J 4 bases, leaving 9 bases between the germline ends. As DNA, the CDR3 is TGTGCCAGTAGCCCGGGGGGCACTGAAGCTTTCTTT. Translation: CASSPGGTEAFF.

The chain has TRBV7-6 and TRBJ2-7; the D is unclear. Germline V CDR1 and CDR2: SGHVS, FNYEAQ. V shed 1 base and J shed 5 bases, with 6 bases lying between them. This CDR3 spans 12 amino acids. CDR3 protein: CASSLGVDEQYF. Here the CDR3 DNA reads TGTGCCAGCAGCTTAGGCGTGGACGAGCAGTACTTC.

The rearrangement uses TRBV4-1 and TRBJ2-7, with TRBD2 matching 8 bases. Germline CDR1 reads MGHRA; CDR2 reads YSYEKL. Trimming took 1 base from V and 7 from J; bases not matched to a gene: 9. The length of the CDR3 is 15 residues. CDR3: CASSQVVAGGREQYF. The DNA for the CDR3 is TGCGCCAGCAGCCAAGTAGTTGCGGGAGGTAGAGAGCAGTACTTC.

V is TRBV7-8 and J is TRBJ1-4; D is possibly TRBD1 (6 bases). The CDR3 runs to 18 residues. With 2 bases removed from V and 1 base from J, the gap between germline ends came to 17 bases. Germline V gene sequence: CDR1 SGHVS, CDR2 FQNEAQ. The CDR3 loop reads CASSLLGGGGRTNEKLFF. CDR3 in DNA: TGTGCCAGCAGCTTATTGGGCGGCGGGGGGCGAACTAATGAAAAACTGTTTTTT.

The chain recombines TRBV15 with TRBJ1-1, with D maybe TRBD1 (6 bases). Deletions cut 5 bases from V and 3 bases from J, with 19 bases between. The CDR3 is 16 residues long. Germline lookup yields CDR1 LNHNV and CDR2 YYDKDF (reference sequence). CDR3 bases: TGTGCCACCAGCGGGGGGGCAGGGGAAAGGGACACTGAAGCTTTCTTT. Translated: CATSGGAGERDTEAFF.

This rearrangement joins TRBV2 to TRBJ2-2; 8 positions match TRBD1. The germline gives CDR1 SNHLY, CDR2 FYNNEI. The CDR3 runs to 13 residues. V lost 5 bases to trimming and J lost 9 bases; unmatched junction nucleotides: 5. CDR3 amino acids: CASSRAGGRELFF. DNA of the CDR3: TGTGCCAGCAGTCGGGCAGGGGGCAGGGAGCTGTTTTTT.

This clone was seen only once. The CDR3 nucleotides read TGCGCCAGCAGCTTGCGGGGGGGACGCGGGGGCGGCACAGATACGCAGTATTTT. It is translated as CASSLRGGRGGGTDTQYF. The chain is built from TRBV5-1 and TRBJ2-3; 8 nucleotides agree with TRBD2. V gave up 1 base and J gave up 1 base; unmatched junction bases: 11. Germline-derived CDR1 and CDR2 are SGHRS and YFSETQ. CDR3 size: 18 residues.

This clone was recorded a few times. V is TRBV7-8 and J is TRBJ2-1; 13 bases fit TRBD2. Germline V gene lookup returns CDR1 SGHVS and CDR2 FQNEAQ. CDR3 length: 14 residues. Trimming at V came to 10 bases and at J to 9 bases, leaving 9 bases not matched to a gene. The CDR3 DNA sequence: TGTGCCACCGAGACTAGCGGGGGGTTAGGTGAGCAGTTCTTC. Protein sequence: CATETSGGLGEQFF. Combining the CDR3 with reference TRBV7-8 and TRBJ2-1 gives the whole variable domain GAGVSQSPRYKVAKRGQDVALRCDPISGHVSLFWYQQALGQGPEFLTYFQNEAQLDKSGLPSDRFFAERPEGSVSTLKIQRTQQEDSAVYLCATETSGGLGEQFFGPGTRLTVL.

The rearrangement links TRBV11-3 to TRBJ2-1; 15 bases map to TRBD2. This CDR3 is 17 amino acids long. From germline, CDR1 is SGHNT and CDR2 YENEEA. Trimming removed 5 bases from V and 4 bases from J; junction bases left unmatched: 6. The CDR3 loop is CASSPGLAGGFYNEQFF. Written as DNA, the CDR3 is TGTGCCAGCAGCCCTGGACTAGCGGGGGGGTTTTACAATGAGCAGTTCTTC. Filled out from reference TRBV11-3 and TRBJ2-1, the complete variable domain reads EAGVVQSPRYKIIEKKQPVAFWCNPISGHNTLYWYLQNLGQGPELLIRYENEEAVDDSQLPKDRFSAERLKGVDSTLKIQPAELGDSAVYLCASSPGLAGGFYNEQFFGPGTRLTVL.

The V gene is TRBV9, the J gene TRBJ2-1; TRBD2 agrees at 10 bases. V lost 0 bases, J lost 2 bases, and 2 bases stayed unmatched. The germline V gene has CDR1 SGDLS and CDR2 YYNGEE. The CDR3 runs to 16 residues. The CDR3 region is CASSVVAGGTYNEQFF. CDR3 nucleotide sequence: TGTGCCAGCAGCGTAGTAGCGGGAGGTACCTACAATGAGCAGTTCTTC.

This chain links TRBV4-3 with TRBJ2-1, with 9 bases identical to TRBD2. CDR3 size: 19 residues. The germline CDR1 and CDR2 sequences are LGHNA and YSLEER. Losses at the gene ends were 1 base for V and 2 bases for J; bases not matched to a gene: 12. The CDR3 nucleotides are TGCGCCAGCAGCCAAGGGGCGGGGGGGCTGACACAACCCTACAATGAGCAGTTCTTC. Translated: CASSQGAGGLTQPYNEQFF.

This clone was seen only once. V is TRBV6-5 and J is TRBJ2-5, with no clear D. The CDR3 is 15 amino acids. CDR1 is MNHEY, CDR2 SVGAGI, per germline. Trimming stripped 4 bases from V and 5 bases from J, with 17 bases between. The CDR3 DNA reads as TGTGCCAGCAGTTCGTTGCTGGTAGCCTCCGAGACCCAGTACTTC. Translation: CASSSLLVASETQYF.